Listed below are T cell receptor beta chains from one sample, sequenced in a study of identical twins. TCRdb called the 5' RACE reads again in MiXCR, with one record for every CDR3 protein. This sample yields some 1,700,000 distinct CDR3 sequences, of which under 35% are seen a single time; roughly 0.3% belongs to the top ten. The sample taken for sequencing was cord blood. The receptors originated from a newborn girl in good health. CDR3s include the opening cysteine and the closing phenylalanine or tryptophan. D genes are given only for firm matches. Some rows have no size entry. The others give once, few or many, or a class for an expanded clone.

d_gene	abundance	v_gene	j_gene	CDR3aa	CDR3nt
-	-	TRBV21-1	TRBJ2-5	CASSKDTSGGQETQYF	TGTGCCAGCAGCAAAGATACTAGCGGGGGCCAAGAGACCCAGTACTTC
-	few	TRBV25-1	TRBJ1-5	CASSDSGLGNQPQHF	TGTGCCAGCAGTGACTCTGGGTTGGGAAACCAGCCCCAGCATTTT
-	few	TRBV6-5	TRBJ1-2	CASSYQGYYGYTF	TGTGCCAGCAGTTACCAGGGGTACTATGGCTACACCTTC
-	-	TRBV4-1	TRBJ2-7	CASSQVPVNEQYF	TGCGCCAGCAGCCAAGTGCCCGTCAATGAGCAGTACTTC
TRBD2	few	TRBV5-1	TRBJ2-3	CASSFVRGGSTDTQYF	TGCGCCAGCAGCTTCGTGCGGGGGGGCAGCACAGATACGCAGTATTTT
-	-	TRBV2	TRBJ2-3	CASLWRASTDTQYF	TGTGCCAGCCTTTGGCGGGCTAGCACAGATACGCAGTATTTT
-	few	TRBV14	TRBJ2-7	CASSPGPGFYYEQYF	TGTGCCAGCAGCCCTGGACCAGGGTTTTACTACGAGCAGTACTTC
TRBD2	-	TRBV20-1	TRBJ2-1	CSATTDYFSGRVGGYEQFF	TGCAGTGCCACAACAGATTATTTTAGCGGGAGGGTCGGCGGGTATGAGCAGTTCTTC
-	-	TRBV4-2	TRBJ2-2	CAVSGVNTGELFF	TGTGCCGTTTCCGGGGTAAACACCGGGGAGCTGTTTTTT
TRBD1	few	TRBV6-5	TRBJ2-7	CASKGTGLYEQYF	TGTGCCAGTAAAGGGACAGGGCTCTACGAGCAGTACTTC
-	few	TRBV24-1	TRBJ2-3	CATSDLVGSTDTQYF	TGTGCCACCAGTGATTTGGTGGGTAGCACAGATACGCAGTATTTT
-	many	TRBV27	TRBJ2-4	CASSLRGLGENIQYF	TGTGCCAGCAGTTTGAGAGGGCTCGGGGAGAACATTCAGTACTTC
-	few	TRBV20-1	TRBJ1-1	CSARRDGRNTEAFF	TGCAGTGCTAGGAGGGACGGTCGGAACACTGAAGCTTTCTTT
TRBD2	few	TRBV6-1	TRBJ2-7	CASRTVSSGGWDEQYF	TGTGCCAGCAGGACCGTGTCTAGCGGGGGTTGGGACGAGCAGTACTTC
-	few	TRBV5-6	TRBJ2-1	CASSPGGQPYNEQFF	TGTGCCAGCAGCCCCGGGGGGCAACCATACAATGAGCAGTTCTTC
TRBD2	few	TRBV27	TRBJ2-5	CASSLSGGTVETQYF	TGTGCCAGCAGTTTATCGGGGGGGACGGTTGAGACCCAGTACTTC
-	-	TRBV9	TRBJ2-1	CASSVERNYNEQFF	TGTGCCAGCAGCGTAGAGCGGAACTACAATGAGCAGTTCTTC
-	-	TRBV2	TRBJ1-2	CASSDGGMGDYGYTF	TGTGCCAGCAGTGATGGTGGGATGGGAGACTATGGCTACACCTTC
-	-	TRBV20-1	TRBJ2-5	CSARDQALQETQYF	TGCAGTGCTAGAGATCAAGCGCTCCAAGAGACCCAGTACTTC
-	-	TRBV27	TRBJ1-4	CASSLSGTFNEKPFF	TGTGCCAGCAGTTTGTCCGGGACTTTTAATGAAAAACCGTTTTTT
-	few	TRBV2	TRBJ1-1	CASRQDGQFFTEAFF	TGTGCCAGCAGACAAGACGGACAGTTTTTCACTGAAGCTTTCTTT
-	-	TRBV12-3/TRBV12-4	TRBJ2-7	CAGSPSPVPEQYF	TGTGCCGGCAGCCCCTCCCCAGTTCCCGAGCAGTACTTC
TRBD1	-	TRBV2	TRBJ1-2	CASRTGGPDGYTF	TGTGCCAGCAGGACAGGGGGCCCAGACGGCTACACCTTC
-	-	TRBV12-3/TRBV12-4	TRBJ1-2	CASSFARGNGYTF	TGTGCCAGCAGTTTTGCTCGGGGGAATGGCTACACCTTC
TRBD2	-	TRBV6-2/TRBV6-3	TRBJ2-4	CASSSPAGGWENIQYF	TGTGCCAGCAGTTCACCAGCGGGAGGGTGGGAAAACATTCAGTACTTC
TRBD2	few	TRBV11-3	TRBJ2-7	CASSSGLARNDEQYF	TGTGCCAGCAGCTCGGGACTAGCGCGAAACGACGAGCAGTACTTC
TRBD1	-	TRBV18	TRBJ1-1	CASSPITTGFTEAFF	TGTGCCAGCTCACCAATCACGACAGGGTTCACTGAAGCTTTCTTT
-	-	TRBV11-1	TRBJ2-7	CVSSLGQIGSYEQYF	TGTGTCAGCAGCTTAGGGCAGATCGGGTCCTACGAGCAGTACTTC
TRBD1	many	TRBV29-1	TRBJ1-2	CSVWGQDYGYTF	TGCAGCGTATGGGGACAGGACTATGGCTACACCTTC
-	few	TRBV27	TRBJ2-3	CASSTGTPLDTQYF	TGTGCCAGCAGTACCGGGACTCCTCTGGATACGCAGTATTTT
TRBD2	-	TRBV27	TRBJ2-3	CASRHTTSAGATQYF	TGTGCCAGCAGACATACGACTAGCGCCGGAGCTACGCAGTATTTT
-	-	TRBV5-1	TRBJ1-2	CASSSTGLRYGYTF	TGCGCCAGCAGCTCCACAGGGCTTAGGTATGGCTACACCTTC
TRBD2	many	TRBV27	TRBJ2-7	CASSLQGLAGDPPYEQYF	TGTGCCAGCAGTTTACAGGGACTAGCGGGAGATCCACCCTACGAGCAGTACTTC
TRBD1	few	TRBV20-1	TRBJ2-1	CSARVPGQGYNEQFF	TGCAGTGCTAGAGTGCCGGGACAGGGATACAATGAGCAGTTCTTC
-	-	TRBV28	TRBJ2-7	CASSFLWTADYEQYF	TGTGCCAGCAGTTTCCTTTGGACAGCGGACTACGAGCAGTACTTC
-	many	TRBV5-1	TRBJ2-7	CASSLRGGYEQYF	TGTGCCAGCTCACTTCGGGGTGGCTACGAGCAGTACTTC
-	-	TRBV11-3	TRBJ2-2	CASSLLADRELFF	TGTGCCAGCAGCTTATTAGCGGACCGGGAGCTGTTTTTT
-	many	TRBV9	TRBJ2-4	CASSVAADRAKNIQYF	TGTGCCAGCAGCGTAGCAGCGGACAGAGCCAAAAACATTCAGTACTTC
-	few	TRBV7-2	TRBJ2-2	CASSLNPPGELFF	TGTGCCAGCAGCTTAAACCCCCCCGGGGAGCTGTTTTTT
-	-	TRBV9	TRBJ1-2	CASSVGGGIYGYTF	TGTGCCAGCAGCGTAGGAGGAGGTATCTATGGCTACACCTTC
-	-	TRBV9	TRBJ2-4	CASSVPPANIQYF	TGTGCCAGCAGCGTTCCCCCAGCAAACATTCAGTACTTC
TRBD1	-	TRBV20-1	TRBJ1-3	CSAAGQGNTIYF	TGCAGTGCCGCGGGACAGGGAAACACCATATATTTT
TRBD1	few	TRBV19	TRBJ2-3	CASRQGPDTQYF	TGTGCCAGTAGACAGGGGCCAGATACGCAGTATTTT
TRBD1	few	TRBV6-6	TRBJ2-4	CASSYRRTGKNIQYF	TGTGCCAGCAGTTACCGGAGGACAGGCAAAAACATTCAGTACTTC
TRBD1	few	TRBV10-1	TRBJ2-7	CASSETGAPYEQYF	TGCGCCAGCAGTGAGACAGGGGCCCCCTACGAGCAGTACTTC
-	few	TRBV7-2	TRBJ1-2	CASSFALDGYTF	TGTGCCAGCAGCTTCGCGTTGGATGGCTACACCTTC
TRBD1	-	TRBV7-9	TRBJ1-1	CASSLGTGAEAFF	TGTGCCAGCAGCTTAGGGACAGGGGCTGAAGCTTTCTTT
-	few	TRBV11-2	TRBJ1-4	CASSFPLYATNEKLFF	TGTGCCAGCAGCTTTCCCCTTTATGCAACTAATGAAAAACTGTTTTTT